This TCR beta chain appears in the sequencing data of a study of OX40 agonist ivuxolimab in advanced cancers. The CDR3 spans 14 residues. Germline loops: CDR1 SGHDT, CDR2 YYEEEE. Deletions cut 4 bases from V and 7 bases from J, with 12 bases between. Sequenced by immunoSEQ multiplex PCR; TCRdb stores in-frame clones only, minus some. The repertoire holds over 65,000 clones, with 70% to 85% as singletons. The source material was CD4+ or CD8+ T cells sorted from blood, sampled in a trial of the OX40 agonist ivuxolimab. This clonotype originated in an adult with an advanced solid tumor such as melanoma, head and neck, liver or kidney cancer. This sequence joins TRBV5-6 and TRBJ2-6; D is unresolved. The CDR3 region has the DNA TGTGCCAGCAGCCCGACTGGCGTAGCCAACGTCCTGACTTTC. It yields the protein CASSPTGVANVLTF.